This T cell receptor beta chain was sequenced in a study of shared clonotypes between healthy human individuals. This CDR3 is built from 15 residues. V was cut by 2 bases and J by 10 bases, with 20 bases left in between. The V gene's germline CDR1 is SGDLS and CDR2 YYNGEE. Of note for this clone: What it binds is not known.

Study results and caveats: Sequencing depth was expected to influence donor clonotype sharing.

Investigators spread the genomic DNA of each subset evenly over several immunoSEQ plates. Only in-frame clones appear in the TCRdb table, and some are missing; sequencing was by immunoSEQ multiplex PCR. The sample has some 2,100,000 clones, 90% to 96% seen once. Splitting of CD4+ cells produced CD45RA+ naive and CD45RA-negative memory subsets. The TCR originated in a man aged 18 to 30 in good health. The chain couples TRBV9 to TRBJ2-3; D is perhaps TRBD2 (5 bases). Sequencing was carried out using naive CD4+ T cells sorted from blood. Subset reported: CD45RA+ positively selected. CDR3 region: CASSVVESGGSAQYF. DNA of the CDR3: TGTGCCAGCAGCGTCGTAGAAAGCGGAGGTAGCGCGCAGTATTTT.